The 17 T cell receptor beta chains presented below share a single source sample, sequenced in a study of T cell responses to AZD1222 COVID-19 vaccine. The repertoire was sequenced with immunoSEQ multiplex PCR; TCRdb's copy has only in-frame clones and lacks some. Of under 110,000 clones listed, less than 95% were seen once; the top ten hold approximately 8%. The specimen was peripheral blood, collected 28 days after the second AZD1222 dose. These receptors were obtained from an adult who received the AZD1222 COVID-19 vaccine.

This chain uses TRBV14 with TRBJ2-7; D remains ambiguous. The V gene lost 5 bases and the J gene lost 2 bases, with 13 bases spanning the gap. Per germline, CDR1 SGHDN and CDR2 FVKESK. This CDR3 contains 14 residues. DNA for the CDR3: TGTGCCAGCAGCGTCAGGCTCCAGCCCTACGAGCAGTACTTC. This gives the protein CASSVRLQPYEQYF. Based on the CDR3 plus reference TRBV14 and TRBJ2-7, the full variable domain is EAGVTQFPSHSVIEKGQTVTLRCDPISGHDNLYWYRRVMGKEIKFLLHFVKESKQDESGMPNNRFLAERTGGTYSTLKVQPAELEDSGVYFCASSVRLQPYEQYFGPGTRLTVT.

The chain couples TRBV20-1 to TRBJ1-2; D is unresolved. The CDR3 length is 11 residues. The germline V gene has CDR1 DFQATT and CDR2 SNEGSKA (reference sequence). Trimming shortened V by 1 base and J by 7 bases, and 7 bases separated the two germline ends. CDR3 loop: CSARGTGGYTF. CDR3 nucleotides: TGCAGTGCTAGAGGGACGGGTGGCTACACCTTC.

DNA for the CDR3: TGTGCCAGTAGTAGACAGACGATGGGCACTGAAGCTTTCTTT. It is translated as CASSRQTMGTEAFF. This chain connects TRBV19 to TRBJ1-1; tentative D call: TRBD1 (5 bases). The CDR3 contains 14 residues. V lost 4 bases and J lost 4, with 13 bases in between. CDR1 is LNHDA and CDR2 is SQIVND in the germline V gene (reference sequence).

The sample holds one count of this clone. For the CDR3, the DNA is TGCGCCAGCAGCCTCTCGGGGGGGCTTGACACCGGGGAGCTGTTTTTT. Its translation: CASSLSGGLDTGELFF. The chain links TRBV4-1 to TRBJ2-2, with 8 bases lining up with TRBD2. V lost 4 bases to trimming and J lost 3 bases; unmatched junction nucleotides: 7. The CDR3 covers 16 residues. CDR1 is MGHRA and CDR2 is YSYEKL in the germline V gene.

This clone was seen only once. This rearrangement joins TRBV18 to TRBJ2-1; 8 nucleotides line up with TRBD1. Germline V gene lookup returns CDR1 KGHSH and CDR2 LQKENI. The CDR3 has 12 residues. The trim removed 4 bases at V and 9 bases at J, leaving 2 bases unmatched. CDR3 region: CASSLDRVEQFF. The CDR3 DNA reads TGTGCCAGCTCACTGGACAGGGTTGAGCAGTTCTTC.

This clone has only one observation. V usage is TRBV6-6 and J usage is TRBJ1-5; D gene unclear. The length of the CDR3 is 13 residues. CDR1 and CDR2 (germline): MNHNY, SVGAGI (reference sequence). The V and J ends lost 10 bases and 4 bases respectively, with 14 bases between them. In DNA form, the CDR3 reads TGTGCCACCACGAGGCAGGAAAATCAGCCCCAGCATTTT. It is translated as CATTRQENQPQHF.

The CDR3 bases are TGCGCCAGCACCTACGAAGGGTATGGCTACACCTTC. The encoded protein is CASTYEGYGYTF. The V and J genes are TRBV5-1 and TRBJ1-2; D remains ambiguous. V shed 6 bases and J shed 5 bases, with 11 bases lying between them. Looked up from germline, CDR1 is SGHRS and CDR2 is YFSETQ. The CDR3 runs 12 residues.

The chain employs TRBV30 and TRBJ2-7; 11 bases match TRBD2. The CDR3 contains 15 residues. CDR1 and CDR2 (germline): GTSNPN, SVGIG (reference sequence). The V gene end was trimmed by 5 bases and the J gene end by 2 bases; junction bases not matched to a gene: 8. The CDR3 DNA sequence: TGTGCCTGGTCACTAGCGGGGGACCTACCCTACGAGCAGTACTTC. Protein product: CAWSLAGDLPYEQYF.

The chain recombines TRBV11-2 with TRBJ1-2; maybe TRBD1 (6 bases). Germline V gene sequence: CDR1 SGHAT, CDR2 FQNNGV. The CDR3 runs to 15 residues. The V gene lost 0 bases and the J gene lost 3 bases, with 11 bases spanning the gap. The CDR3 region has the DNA TGTGCCAGCAGCTTAGATCTAAGGGGGGACTATGGCTACACCTTC. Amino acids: CASSLDLRGDYGYTF.

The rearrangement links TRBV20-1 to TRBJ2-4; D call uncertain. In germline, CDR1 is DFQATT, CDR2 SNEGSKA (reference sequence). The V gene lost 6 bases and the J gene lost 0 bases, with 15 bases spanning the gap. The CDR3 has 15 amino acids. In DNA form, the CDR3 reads TGCAGTGCCAGTACGTCTGGAATAGCCAAAAACATTCAGTACTTC. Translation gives CSASTSGIAKNIQYF.

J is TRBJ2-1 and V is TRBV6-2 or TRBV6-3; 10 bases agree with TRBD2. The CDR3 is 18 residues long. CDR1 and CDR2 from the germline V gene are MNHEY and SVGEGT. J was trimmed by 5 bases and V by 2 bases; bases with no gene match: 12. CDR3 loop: CASSYVTSGALPNNEQFF. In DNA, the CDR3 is TGTGCCAGCAGTTACGTAACTAGCGGGGCCCTACCAAACAATGAGCAGTTCTTC.

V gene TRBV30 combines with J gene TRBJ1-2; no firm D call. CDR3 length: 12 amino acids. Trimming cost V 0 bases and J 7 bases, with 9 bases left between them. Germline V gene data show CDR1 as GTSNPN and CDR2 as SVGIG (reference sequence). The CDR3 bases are TGTGCCTGGAGTGTCGGTTTAGGTGGCTACACCTTC. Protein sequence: CAWSVGLGGYTF.

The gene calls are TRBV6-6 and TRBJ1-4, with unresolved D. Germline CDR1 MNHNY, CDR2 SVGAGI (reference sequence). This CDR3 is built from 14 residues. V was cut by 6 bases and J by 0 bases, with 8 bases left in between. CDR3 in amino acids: CASREPSTNEKLFF. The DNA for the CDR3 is TGTGCCAGCAGGGAACCCTCAACTAATGAAAAACTGTTTTTT.

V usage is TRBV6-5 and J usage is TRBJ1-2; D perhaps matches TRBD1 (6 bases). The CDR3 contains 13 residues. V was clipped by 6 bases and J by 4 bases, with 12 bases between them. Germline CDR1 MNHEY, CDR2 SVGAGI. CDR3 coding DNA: TGTGCCAGCAGCCGCGACAGGTCCTATGGCTACACCTTC. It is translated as CASSRDRSYGYTF.

Written as DNA, the CDR3 is TGTGCCAGCATGCCCCTCAGCCGGGGGCTTGAGAAGGAAAAACTGTTTTTT. Translation: CASMPLSRGLEKEKLFF. The chain links TRBV27 to TRBJ1-4, with a weak D call TRBD1 (6 bases). This CDR3 region has 17 residues. Trimming left V 7 bases short and J 8 bases short, with 26 bases between. Germline CDR1 and CDR2: MNHEY and SMNVEV (reference sequence).

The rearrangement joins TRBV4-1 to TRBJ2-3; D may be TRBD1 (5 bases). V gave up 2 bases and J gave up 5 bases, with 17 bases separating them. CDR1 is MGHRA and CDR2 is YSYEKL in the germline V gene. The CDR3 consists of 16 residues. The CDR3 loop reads CASSQSVGRAVDTQYF. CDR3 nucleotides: TGCGCCAGCAGCCAAAGTGTCGGCAGGGCTGTAGATACGCAGTATTTT.

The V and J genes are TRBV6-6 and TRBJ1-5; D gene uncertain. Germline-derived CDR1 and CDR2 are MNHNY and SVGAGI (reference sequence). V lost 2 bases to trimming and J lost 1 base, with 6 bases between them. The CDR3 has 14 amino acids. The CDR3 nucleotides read TGTGCCAGCAGTTACATCGACAGCAATCAGCCCCAGCATTTT. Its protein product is CASSYIDSNQPQHF.